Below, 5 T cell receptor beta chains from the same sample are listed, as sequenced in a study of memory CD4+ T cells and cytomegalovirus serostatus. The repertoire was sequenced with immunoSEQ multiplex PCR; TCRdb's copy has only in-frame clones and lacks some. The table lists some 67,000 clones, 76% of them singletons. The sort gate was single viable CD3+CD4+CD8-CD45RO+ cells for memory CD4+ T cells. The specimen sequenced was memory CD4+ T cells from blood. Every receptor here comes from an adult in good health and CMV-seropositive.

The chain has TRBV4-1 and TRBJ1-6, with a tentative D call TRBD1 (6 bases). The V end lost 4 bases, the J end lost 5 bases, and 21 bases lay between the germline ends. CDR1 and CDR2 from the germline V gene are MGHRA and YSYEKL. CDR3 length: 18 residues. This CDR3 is CASSLKGGRGFDNSPLHF. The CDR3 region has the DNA TGCGCCAGCAGCCTCAAGGGGGGCAGGGGCTTTGATAATTCACCCCTCCACTTT.

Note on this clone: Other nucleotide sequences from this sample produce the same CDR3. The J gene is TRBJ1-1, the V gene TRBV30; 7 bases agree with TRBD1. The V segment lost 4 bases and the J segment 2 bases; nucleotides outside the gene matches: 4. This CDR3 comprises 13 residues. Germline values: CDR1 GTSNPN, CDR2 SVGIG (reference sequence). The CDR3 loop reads CAWMRGRNTEAFF. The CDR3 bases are TGTGCCTGGATGAGGGGGCGAAACACTGAAGCTTTCTTT.

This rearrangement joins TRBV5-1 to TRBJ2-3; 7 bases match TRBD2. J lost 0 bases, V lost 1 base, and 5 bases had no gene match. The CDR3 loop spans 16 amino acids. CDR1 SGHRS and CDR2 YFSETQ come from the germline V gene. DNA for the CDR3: TGCGCCAGCAGCTTGTCCGGGAGGTTGAGCACAGATACGCAGTATTTT. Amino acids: CASSLSGRLSTDTQYF.

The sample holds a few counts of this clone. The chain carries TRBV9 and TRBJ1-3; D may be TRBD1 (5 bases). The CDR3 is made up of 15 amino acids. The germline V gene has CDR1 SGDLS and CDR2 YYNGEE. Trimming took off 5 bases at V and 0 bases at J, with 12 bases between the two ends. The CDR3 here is CASRGGGSSGNTIYF. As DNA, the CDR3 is TGTGCCAGCAGGGGCGGGGGGAGCTCTGGAAACACCATATATTTT.

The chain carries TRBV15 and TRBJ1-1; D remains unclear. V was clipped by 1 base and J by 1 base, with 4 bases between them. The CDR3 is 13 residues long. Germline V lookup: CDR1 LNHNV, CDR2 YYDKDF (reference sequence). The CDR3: CATSRAKNTEAFF. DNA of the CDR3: TGTGCCACCAGCAGAGCTAAGAACACTGAAGCTTTCTTT.